The 20 T cell receptor beta chains reported below all come from one sample, sequenced in a study of cytomegalovirus exposure and HLA in healthy donors. A multiplex PCR was run with 60 Vbeta primers and 13 Jbeta primers. Sequencing used immunoSEQ multiplex PCR; TCRdb keeps in-frame clones, though not all of them. The sample includes approximately 160,000 clones, just under 80% of them seen just once. The material sequenced was PBMCs. Receptors originate from a woman between 50 and 59 years old in good health and CMV-seropositive.

The chain employs TRBV7-4 and TRBJ2-4; D ambiguous. There are 15 residues in the CDR3. Trimming stripped 7 bases from V and 5 bases from J, with 18 bases between. Germline assignment: CDR1 SGHVT and CDR2 SQSDAQ. The CDR3 DNA follows: TGTGCCAGCACCCCAGTTGTGTGGGCAGAAAACATTCAGTACTTC. The encoded protein is CASTPVVWAENIQYF.

This chain's CDR3 is CATSRDRRAGNTIYF. In DNA form, the CDR3 reads TGTGCCACCAGCAGAGATCGAAGAGCTGGAAACACCATATATTTT. The V call is TRBV15, the J call TRBJ1-3, with D unresolved. V dropped 0 bases and J dropped 2 bases, with 8 bases sitting between them. CDR1 LNHNV and CDR2 YYDKDF come from the germline V gene (reference sequence). The CDR3 contains 15 residues.

The chain uses TRBV19 and TRBJ1-2; 10 positions agree with TRBD1. CDR1 is LNHDA and CDR2 is SQIVND in the germline V gene (reference sequence). V trimming: 3 bases; J trimming: 7 bases; junction bases outside the gene matches: 11. The CDR3 runs 16 residues. CDR3 bases: TGTGCCAGTAGTATTCCCCGGGACAGGGGATGGAGTGGCTACACCTTC. Translating gives CASSIPRDRGWSGYTF. The entire variable domain, with the rest obtained from reference TRBV19 and TRBJ1-2, is as follows: DGGITQSPKYLFRKEGQNVTLSCEQNLNHDAMYWYRQDPGQGLRLIYYSQIVNDFQKGDIAEGYSVSREKKESFPLTVTSAQKNPTAFYLCASSIPRDRGWSGYTFGSGTRLTVV.

This chain uses TRBV6-1 with TRBJ1-2; 8 bases match TRBD1. Trimming took 6 bases from V and 4 from J; bases not matched to a gene: 7. CDR1 is MNHNS, CDR2 SASEGT, per germline. CDR3 size: 14 residues. CDR3 in DNA: TGTGCCAGCAGGGGTGGACAGGGCATCTATGGCTACACCTTC. Its protein is CASRGGQGIYGYTF.

The chain couples TRBV18 to TRBJ2-2; 9 bases are shared with TRBD1. With V trimmed by 2 bases and J by 1 base, 8 bases remained unmatched. Germline values: CDR1 KGHSH, CDR2 LQKENI. This CDR3 spans 18 amino acids. In nucleotides, the CDR3 is TGTGCCAGCTCACCAGTCCCCCCGGGACAGGGGAACACCGGGGAGCTGTTTTTT. Its translation is CASSPVPPGQGNTGELFF.

V gene TRBV6-4 combines with J gene TRBJ2-3, with 9 bases aligning to TRBD1. V was pared by 6 bases and J by 0 bases, with 4 bases of the junction left unmatched. Germline CDR1 and CDR2: MRHNA and SNTAGT. This CDR3 has 15 amino acids. The CDR3 here is CASSSGQGSTDTQYF. The CDR3 DNA reads TGTGCCAGCAGCAGTGGACAGGGGAGCACAGATACGCAGTATTTT.

As regards this clone: A junction end diverges from the germline sequence, so it may reflect a read error. The V gene is TRBV7-3, the J gene TRBJ1-1, with D perhaps matching TRBD1 (5 bases). The length of the CDR3 is 15 residues. The germline CDR1 and CDR2 sequences are SGHTA and FQGTGA. CDR3 nucleotide sequence: TGTGCCAGCAGCTCCTTAGGGGAGGCTCCGACTGGAGCTTTCTTT. Encoded protein: CASSSLGEAPTGAFF.

The rearrangement links TRBV2 to TRBJ1-2; D is unresolved. The V and J ends lost 4 bases and 6 bases respectively, with 12 bases between them. Germline CDR1 reads SNHLY; CDR2 reads FYNNEI. This CDR3 is built from 13 residues. In DNA, the CDR3 is TGTGCCAGCAGTGTTGTCACACAACATGGCTACACCTTC. Protein: CASSVVTQHGYTF.

The J gene is TRBJ2-1, the V gene TRBV7-3; 9 bases are a match to TRBD2. Germline V lookup: CDR1 SGHTA, CDR2 FQGTGA. Unmatched junction bases numbered 7, after V lost 2 bases and J lost 14 bases. This CDR3 region has 13 residues. The CDR3 region is CASSLVPASGEFF. CDR3 coding DNA: TGTGCCAGCAGCTTAGTTCCGGCTAGCGGGGAGTTCTTC. The whole variable domain, filled in from reference TRBV7-3 and TRBJ2-1, reads GAGVSQTPSNKVTEKGKYVELRCDPISGHTALYWYRQSLGQGPEFLIYFQGTGAADDSGLPNDRFFAVRPEGSVSTLKIQRTERGDSAVYLCASSLVPASGEFFGPGTRLTVL.

V gene TRBV5-4 combines with J gene TRBJ1-4; D not resolved. CDR3 length: 13 amino acids. V lost 1 base, J lost 5 bases, and 6 bases lay in between. CDR1 is SGHNT and CDR2 is YYREEE in the germline V gene (reference sequence). The CDR3 is CASSLIPNEKLFF. The CDR3 region has the DNA TGTGCCAGCAGCTTGATCCCGAATGAAAAACTGTTTTTT.

The chain combines TRBV2 with TRBJ2-1; D not resolved. CDR3 length equals 16 residues. Germline-derived CDR1 and CDR2 are SNHLY and FYNNEI. Trimming removed 3 bases at V and 6 bases at J, with 18 bases between. Here the CDR3 DNA reads TGTGCCAGCAGTGAGTCAGGTCGGCGCTTCACCAATGAGCAGTTCTTC. Translated, it gives CASSESGRRFTNEQFF.

The chain employs TRBV4-1 and TRBJ1-6; TRBD1 might be the D (6 bases). V lost 2 bases to trimming and J lost 8 bases, with 7 bases between them. Germline V lookup: CDR1 MGHRA, CDR2 YSYEKL. The CDR3 consists of 13 residues. The CDR3 region is CASSQRQDSPLHF. CDR3 sequence (DNA): TGCGCCAGCAGCCAACGACAGGATTCACCCCTCCACTTT.

The genes are TRBV9 and TRBJ2-3; 10 bases align to TRBD1. The CDR3 spans 15 residues. Germline V gene data show CDR1 as SGDLS and CDR2 as YYNGEE. Trimming at V came to 4 bases and at J to 3 bases, leaving 5 bases not matched to a gene. The CDR3 DNA sequence: TGTGCCAGCAGCATTGGACAGGGGGTGACAGATACGCAGTATTTT. Translated, it gives CASSIGQGVTDTQYF.

This chain joins TRBV6-1 and TRBJ2-4; a weak D match, TRBD1 (5 bases). This CDR3 has 15 residues. CDR1 MNHNS and CDR2 SASEGT come from the germline V gene. Trimming left V 3 bases short and J 7 bases short, with 16 bases between. CDR3 region: CASSDSSRGRNIQYF. For the CDR3, the DNA is TGTGCCAGCAGTGATTCTTCTAGGGGAAGGAACATTCAGTACTTC.

In its sample, this clone was seen once. The chain carries TRBV19 and TRBJ2-7; the match to TRBD2 covers 9 bases. V was clipped by 2 bases and J by 2 bases; unmatched bases: 1. The CDR3 is 14 residues long. Germline V CDR1 and CDR2: LNHDA, SQIVND (reference sequence). In DNA form, the CDR3 reads TGTGCCAGTAGTATACAGCGGGGGGCCTACGAGCAGTACTTC. Its protein is CASSIQRGAYEQYF. Based on the CDR3 plus reference TRBV19 and TRBJ2-7, the full variable domain is DGGITQSPKYLFRKEGQNVTLSCEQNLNHDAMYWYRQDPGQGLRLIYYSQIVNDFQKGDIAEGYSVSREKKESFPLTVTSAQKNPTAFYLCASSIQRGAYEQYFGPGTRLTVT.

The chain employs TRBV4-1 and TRBJ2-7; 9 bases line up with TRBD2. Germline V gives CDR1 MGHRA, CDR2 YSYEKL. The CDR3 consists of 15 residues. J gave up 6 bases and V 0 bases, and 6 bases lay outside the gene matches. CDR3 protein: CASSQDAGGFGEQYF. The CDR3 DNA reads as TGCGCCAGCAGCCAAGATGCGGGGGGGTTCGGCGAGCAGTACTTC.

This clone has just a few counts. The chain is built from TRBV15 and TRBJ1-1; D gene ambiguous. In germline, CDR1 is LNHNV, CDR2 YYDKDF (reference sequence). Trimming took off 0 bases at V and 5 bases at J, with 13 bases between the two ends. The CDR3 has 15 amino acids. CDR3 nucleotide sequence: TGTGCCACCAGCAGAGATTGGCTCACCGGGACTGAAGCTTTCTTT. Translated, it gives CATSRDWLTGTEAFF.

This clone was recorded once. The chain links TRBV5-1 to TRBJ2-7; maybe TRBD2 (5 bases). V shed 5 bases and J shed 2 bases, with 14 bases lying between them. This CDR3 region has 14 residues. The germline V gene has CDR1 SGHRS and CDR2 YFSETQ. The CDR3 DNA is TGCGCCAGCAGTGCGGCCGGAGGAGCCTACGAGCAGTACTTC. This codes for CASSAAGGAYEQYF.

This clone has only a few counts. This chain connects TRBV5-1 to TRBJ2-1; 11 positions agree with TRBD2. The germline CDR1 and CDR2 sequences are SGHRS and YFSETQ. CDR3 size: 14 residues. With 4 bases clipped from V and 4 bases from J, the junction kept 1 base outside the gene matches. The CDR3 DNA reads TGCGCCAGCAGCGCTAGCGGGGGGTACAATGAGCAGTTCTTC. Amino acid sequence: CASSASGGYNEQFF. Supplemented by reference TRBV5-1 and TRBJ2-1, the full variable domain reads KAGVTQTPRYLIKTRGQQVTLSCSPISGHRSVSWYQQTPGQGLQFLFEYFSETQRNKGNFPGRFSGRQFSNSRSEMNVSTLELGDSALYLCASSASGGYNEQFFGPGTRLTVL.

The chain carries TRBV6-1 and TRBJ1-1; D is perhaps TRBD1 (5 bases). CDR1 is MNHNS and CDR2 is SASEGT in the germline V gene. With 6 bases removed from V and 1 base from J, the gap between germline ends came to 15 bases. The CDR3 is 15 residues long. The chain's CDR3 is CASSAYSTGNTEAFF. The CDR3 nucleotides read TGTGCCAGCAGCGCCTATTCTACAGGGAACACTGAAGCTTTCTTT.